This T cell receptor beta chain originates from a study of vaccination and CD4 T cells after COVID-19. Study-wide background: Overlapping peptides of the spike proteins of SARS-CoV-2, HCoV-NL63, HCoV-OC43 and HCoV-229E were used for cell stimulation.

Regarding this clonotype: Its antigen is unidentified.

Oncomine TCR Beta short-read sequencing was applied to DNA from cultured CD4+ T cells. MiXCR, run by TCRdb on the PCR reads, gives a single entry per CDR3 protein. The sample has some 11,000 distinct CDR3 sequences, under 35% seen once. Treatment of the sample: approximately 11-day PBMC culture with coronavirus spike peptide pools or control peptides (ViraFEST assay). Recorded positive PCR dates fall between March and December 2020, preceding US Alpha, Beta and Delta variants. J lost 9 bases, V lost 6 bases, and 11 bases had no gene match. The CDR3 is 14 amino acids. From germline, CDR1 is MDHEN and CDR2 SYDVKM.

The sample here was CD4+ T cells from blood, cultured in vitro, taken after SARS-CoV-2 vaccination. The rearrangement joins TRBV28 to TRBJ2-5; 9 bases fit TRBD2. The origin of this receptor is a human donor who had recovered from COVID-19. The CDR3, as DNA: TGTGCCAGCAGGTGGACTAGCGCCTTGGGGGCCCAGTACTTC. Amino acid sequence: CASRWTSALGAQYF. The full variable domain, with the rest looked up from reference TRBV28 and TRBJ2-5, is DVKVTQSSRYLVKRTGEKVFLECVQDMDHENMFWYRQDPGLGLRLIYFSYDVKMKEKGDIPEGYSVSREKKERFSLILESASTNQTSMYLCASRWTSALGAQYFGPGTRLLVL.